These 25 T cell receptor beta chains originate from one sample sequenced in a study of T cells in women clearing cervical HPV infection. Libraries were prepared by immunoSEQ multiplex PCR; TCRdb keeps only in-frame clonotypes and omits some of them. This table holds approximately 41,000 clones. Sequences were obtained from blood buffy coat. The receptors were sampled from a woman between 18 and 70 years old with a cervical HPV16 infection that either progressed to CIN3+ or cleared (not recorded which).

About this clone itself: Other DNA variants within this sample encode the same CDR3. Partial CDR3 DNA: TGTGCCTGGAGTCCGGGACTAGCGGGTAGGAATGAG. It specifies CAWSPGLAGRNE. The full-length CDR3 reads as CAWSPGLAGRNEQFF. This sequence joins TRBV30 and TRBJ2-1; 12 nucleotides line up with TRBD2. The read ends 3 residues before the CDR3 terminus; that terminus is restored from the germline J gene. Germline V CDR1 and CDR2: GTSNPN, SVGIG (reference sequence). This CDR3 has 15 residues. V lost 2 bases to trimming and J lost 7 bases; unmatched junction nucleotides: 6.

Concerning this clone itself: The CDR3 end falls 3 residues outside the read, so it is completed with the germline J gene. V gene TRBV5-5 combines with J gene TRBJ1-2; D possibly corresponds to TRBD1 (6 bases). The CDR3 covers 13 residues. Trimming stripped 0 bases from V and 6 bases from J, with 9 bases between. Germline CDR1 SGHKS, CDR2 YYEKEE (reference sequence). The DNA read from the CDR3 is TGTGCCAGCAGCTTGGTTGCAGGGGATGGC. As protein: CASSLVAGDG. The full-length CDR3 reads as CASSLVAGDGYTF.

Details on this clone: Read sequence stops 3 residues before the CDR3 end, and the germline J gene provides the missing end. The J gene is TRBJ2-2, the V gene TRBV5-1; 7 bases line up with TRBD2. The junction had 9 bases not matched to a gene; V was cut back by 2 bases and J by 2 bases. CDR1 and CDR2 (germline): SGHRS, YFSETQ. CDR3 length: 17 residues. This CDR3 reads CASSFLPSGTNTGELFF. The CDR3 bases that were read are TGCGCCAGCAGCTTCCTACCGAGCGGGACCAACACCGGGGAG.

On this clone itself: The CDR3 end lies 3 residues beyond the end of the read and is filled in from the germline J gene. The rearrangement joins TRBV7-9 to TRBJ1-2; TRBD1 aligns across 8 bases. The germline V gene has CDR1 SEHNR and CDR2 FQNEAQ (reference sequence). J lost 2 bases, V lost 1 base, and 0 bases had no gene match. The CDR3 contains 14 residues. This CDR3 reads CASSLGQGNYGYTF. The sequenced CDR3 bases are TGTGCCAGCAGCTTAGGACAGGGGAACTATGGC.

A note on this clone: Coverage ceases 3 residues before the CDR3 finishes, and the germline J gene fills in the end. V and J are TRBV10-3 and TRBJ1-5; 7 positions match TRBD1. The CDR3 is made up of 16 amino acids. The ends lost 1 base at V and 3 bases at J; junction bases unmatched: 6. Germline values: CDR1 ENHRY, CDR2 SYGVKD. CDR3 bases read: TGTGCCATCAGTGAGTGGGGACAGACTACCAATCAGCCC. Its protein is CAISEWGQTTNQP. The CDR3 in its entirety is CAISEWGQTTNQPQHF.

Note on this clone: With the read ending 3 residues before the CDR3 end, the germline J gene is used to fill in that end. This chain links TRBV23-1 with TRBJ1-5, with a possible D match to TRBD1 (5 bases). TRBV23-1 is annotated as an ORF whose role is uncertain. The length of the CDR3 is 16 residues. The ends were cut back, 1 base at V and 6 bases at J, with 16 bases in the middle. CDR3 region: CASSQWGWGDFQPQHF. The DNA read from the CDR3 is TGCGCCAGCAGTCAATGGGGGTGGGGGGACTTTCAGCCC.

Of note for this clone: From the germline J gene comes the end of the CDR3, since the read stops 3 residues before it. The chain joins TRBV5-4 to TRBJ1-1, with D possibly being TRBD1 (5 bases). This CDR3 comprises 15 residues. Germline V gene sequence: CDR1 SGHNT, CDR2 YYREEE (reference sequence). With 1 base removed from V and 2 bases from J, the gap between germline ends came to 12 bases. The CDR3 bases that were read are TGTGCCAGCAGCTTGCTCCAGGGAACCAACACTGAA. This sequence encodes CASSLLQGTNTE. The full CDR3 protein is CASSLLQGTNTEAFF.

As concerns this clone: From the germline J gene comes the end of the CDR3, since the read stops 3 residues before it. The chain links TRBV19 to TRBJ1-2, with a weak D call TRBD1 (5 bases). Germline V gives CDR1 LNHDA, CDR2 SQIVND (reference sequence). This CDR3 contains 13 residues. CDR3 protein: CASSMGGSGSYTF. CDR3 bases read: TGTGCCAGTAGTATGGGGGGATCAGGAAGC.

As to this clone: Sequencing ends 3 residues short of the CDR3 end; the germline J gene provides the rest. V is TRBV20-1 and J is TRBJ2-5; 8 bases map to TRBD2. Germline V CDR1 and CDR2: DFQATT, SNEGSKA (reference sequence). This CDR3 comprises 15 residues. V lost 0 bases and J lost 4; bases outside the gene matches: 7. The covered CDR3 bases are TGCAGTGCTAGAGATCTTGTCGGGAGGGGAGAGACC. As protein: CSARDLVGRGET. The complete CDR3 sequence is CSARDLVGRGETQYF.

Remarks on this clone: The CDR3 end lies 3 residues beyond the end of the read and is filled in from the germline J gene. The genes are TRBV5-1 and TRBJ1-1; D is ambiguous. V dropped 0 bases and J dropped 5 bases, with 11 bases sitting between them. CDR3 size: 14 residues. Germline loops: CDR1 SGHRS, CDR2 YFSETQ. Partial CDR3 DNA: TGCGCCAGCAGCTTGGAACAGTACGCGACTGAA. It codes for CASSLEQYATE. The full CDR3 protein reads CASSLEQYATEAFF.

Notes on this clone: The sequence runs out 3 residues before the end of the CDR3; the remainder is reconstructed from the germline J gene. The same CDR3 can be traced to other DNA sequences in this sample. J is TRBJ1-5 and V is TRBV5-1, with 8 bases fitting TRBD1. CDR3 length equals 17 residues. V shed 3 bases and J 3 bases; nucleotides not matched to a gene: 11. CDR1 is SGHRS, CDR2 YFSETQ, per germline. The CDR3 is CASSSLDREGVNQPQHF. The sequenced part of the CDR3 DNA is TGCGCCAGCAGCTCTCTGGACAGGGAGGGAGTCAATCAGCCC.

About this clone itself: The read terminates 3 residues before the CDR3 end, so the remaining end is supplied by the germline J gene. The V and J genes are TRBV19 and TRBJ1-5; no clear D gene. The CDR3 is made up of 16 amino acids. Germline-derived CDR1 and CDR2 are LNHDA and SQIVND (reference sequence). V lost 7 bases and J lost 0, with 16 bases in between. CDR3 DNA (partial): TGTGCCAGTATACCCGAGGGCAGCCTTAGCAATCAGCCC. Protein sequence: CASIPEGSLSNQP. From start to end, the CDR3 is CASIPEGSLSNQPQHF.

Points on this clone: The read halts 3 residues ahead of the CDR3 end, with the missing end drawn from the germline J gene. The chain joins TRBV12-3 or TRBV12-4 to TRBJ2-3; 8 bases align to TRBD1. The CDR3 runs 15 residues. V shed 7 bases, J shed 2 bases, and the junction held 8 bases outside the gene matches. The part of the CDR3 DNA that was read is TGTGCCAGCATCCTCGGGACAGGATACACAGATACG. Translation gives CASILGTGYTDT. In full, the CDR3 is CASILGTGYTDTQYF.

With regard to this clone: The read falls 3 residues short of the CDR3 end, and the missing part is taken from the germline J gene. The chain recombines TRBV5-1 with TRBJ1-2; D perhaps matches TRBD1 (5 bases). CDR1 and CDR2 (germline): SGHRS, YFSETQ. The CDR3 length is 14 residues. Trimming left V 5 bases short and J 7 bases short, with 18 bases between. The part of the CDR3 DNA that was read is TGCGCCAGCAGTCTAGGGCAGGGCTTAAGTGGC. This translates into CASSLGQGLSG. The entire CDR3 protein is CASSLGQGLSGYTF.

For this clone: The read is 3 residues too short to cover the CDR3 end, so that end is filled in from the germline J gene. The chain combines TRBV20-1 with TRBJ2-5; the match to TRBD2 covers 8 bases. The CDR3 runs 12 residues. V shed 6 bases and J 4 bases; nucleotides not matched to a gene: 4. Germline CDR1 is DFQATT and CDR2 is SNEGSKA (reference sequence). CDR3 region: CSAPGLGETQYF. The DNA read from the CDR3 is TGCAGTGCCCCGGGACTAGGAGAGACC.

Concerning this clone: The read ends 3 residues shy of where the CDR3 ends; the end is completed using the germline J gene. V is TRBV6-1 and J is TRBJ1-6, with D uncertain. Trimming pared 2 bases from V and 3 bases from J, leaving 14 bases between. The length of the CDR3 is 17 residues. The germline V gene has CDR1 MNHNS and CDR2 SASEGT. CDR3 sequence: CASSEYRGGLYNSPLHF. CDR3 DNA (partial): TGTGCCAGCAGTGAATATCGGGGAGGCCTCTATAATTCACCC.

Comment on this clone: The missing CDR3 end, 3 residues past where the read stops, is filled in from the germline J gene. The chain couples TRBV10-3 to TRBJ2-5, with 7 bases fitting TRBD2. This CDR3 spans 14 amino acids. Germline values: CDR1 ENHRY, CDR2 SYGVKD. The junction had 8 bases not matched to a gene; V was cut back by 8 bases and J by 2 bases. CDR3 bases read: TGTGCCATCCGATCCCCCGGGGGGCAAGAGACC. Protein: CAIRSPGGQET. The CDR3 in its entirety is CAIRSPGGQETQYF.

Worth noting for this clone: The CDR3 goes on 3 residues after the read ends, and that part is filled in from the germline J gene. The V call is TRBV12-3 or TRBV12-4, the J call TRBJ2-7, with TRBD2 matching over 7 bases. The CDR3 loop spans 13 amino acids. Trimming removed 6 bases from V and 2 bases from J; junction bases left unmatched: 4. The part of the CDR3 DNA that was read is TGTGCCAGCAGGGGGGGGTTCCCCTACGAG. Its translation is CASRGGFPYE. The full CDR3 is CASRGGFPYEQYF.

About this clone itself: The CDR3 is cut off 3 residues early in the read; its end comes from the germline J gene. V gene TRBV28 combines with J gene TRBJ1-1; D is perhaps TRBD1 (5 bases). Germline-derived CDR1 and CDR2 are MDHEN and SYDVKM. The CDR3 totals 14 residues. The DNA read from the CDR3 is TGTGCCAGCAGTTTAGTGGGTGGGGCAGTTGAT. The encoded protein is CASSLVGGAVD. In full, the CDR3 reads CASSLVGGAVDAFF.

Regarding this clone: The sequence runs out 3 residues before the end of the CDR3; the remainder is reconstructed from the germline J gene. V gene TRBV5-4 combines with J gene TRBJ2-3, with D hard to call. V lost 0 bases and J 3 bases, leaving 8 bases between the germline ends. The CDR3 is made up of 14 amino acids. The V gene's germline CDR1 is SGHNT and CDR2 YYREEE (reference sequence). The CDR3 bases that were read are TGTGCCAGCAGCTTGGGAGCGATGACAGATACG. Translating gives CASSLGAMTDT. The full-length CDR3 reads as CASSLGAMTDTQYF.

Comments on this clone: The read terminates 3 residues before the CDR3 end, so the remaining end is supplied by the germline J gene. This chain links TRBV25-1 with TRBJ1-4; 7 nucleotides line up with TRBD1. Trimming took 3 bases from V and 6 from J; bases not matched to a gene: 7. This CDR3 has 15 residues. Germline CDR1 and CDR2: MGHDK and SYGVNS. The CDR3: CASSDSRQGYEKLFF. The CDR3 bases that were read are TGTGCCAGCAGTGATTCACGACAGGGCTATGAAAAA. The whole variable domain, remainder taken from reference TRBV25-1 and TRBJ1-4, is EADIYQTPRYLVIGTGKKITLECSQTMGHDKMYWYQQDPGMELHLIHYSYGVNSTEKGDLSSESTVSRIRTEHFPLTLESARPSHTSQYLCASSDSRQGYEKLFFGSGTQLSVL.

Concerning this clone: The read halts 3 residues ahead of the CDR3 end, with the missing end drawn from the germline J gene. V usage is TRBV7-3 and J usage is TRBJ1-1; D might be TRBD1 (6 bases). Germline CDR1 SGHTA, CDR2 FQGTGA. CDR3 length: 15 residues. V lost 1 base and J 3 bases, leaving 12 bases between the germline ends. The part of the CDR3 DNA that was read is TGTGCCAGCAGCTTAATAGGGCCAGGGGACACTGAA. It specifies CASSLIGPGDTE. The full CDR3 protein reads CASSLIGPGDTEAFF.

A word on this clone: The CDR3 goes on 3 residues after the read ends, and that part is filled in from the germline J gene. The chain employs TRBV18 and TRBJ2-1, with 8 bases lining up with TRBD1. CDR1 KGHSH and CDR2 LQKENI come from the germline V gene. The V gene end was trimmed by 3 bases and the J gene end by 4 bases; junction bases not matched to a gene: 8. The CDR3 covers 16 residues. Here the CDR3 reads CASSPPGQGSYNEQFF. CDR3 bases read: TGTGCCAGCTCACCCCCCGGACAGGGAAGTTACAATGAG.

In the case of this clone: Read data end 3 residues before the CDR3 end; the end is taken from the germline J gene. The chain links TRBV7-2 to TRBJ1-2; D might be TRBD1 (5 bases). The V gene's germline CDR1 is SGHTA and CDR2 FQGNSA. The CDR3 runs 14 residues. The V end was cut by 5 bases, the J end by 0 bases, with 10 bases between. The covered CDR3 bases are TGTGCCAGCAGCCTTGCACAGGCTAACTATGGC. Its translation is CASSLAQANYG. The complete CDR3 sequence is CASSLAQANYGYTF.

As concerns this clone: From the germline J gene comes the end of the CDR3, since the read stops 3 residues before it. The V gene is TRBV25-1, the J gene TRBJ1-4; 9 nucleotides agree with TRBD1. Germline CDR1 and CDR2: MGHDK and SYGVNS. V gave up 3 bases and J gave up 4 bases; unmatched junction bases: 0. CDR3 size: 14 residues. The chain's CDR3 is CASSEGQGNEKLFF. The CDR3 bases that were read are TGTGCCAGCAGTGAGGGACAGGGTAATGAAAAA.